The source of this T cell receptor beta chain is a study of OX40 agonist ivuxolimab in advanced cancers. About the study: In this cohort, patients received ivuxolimab, an agonistic anti-OX40 (CD134) antibody.

This clone was recorded once. TCRdb keeps only in-frame clones here, not all; method: immunoSEQ multiplex PCR. The sample lists 72,000 or so clones; about nine tenths were seen once. The CDR3 length is 15 residues. Germline loops: CDR1 WSHSY, CDR2 SAAADI. V lost 4 bases to trimming and J lost 8 bases; unmatched junction nucleotides: 9. The TCR sequence derives from an adult with an advanced solid tumor such as melanoma, head and neck, liver or kidney cancer. The input for sequencing was CD4+ or CD8+ T cells sorted from blood, taken in a trial of the OX40 agonist ivuxolimab. The rearrangement uses TRBV10-2 and TRBJ1-4; TRBD1 matches at 8 bases. The CDR3 here is CASSVRTGSGEKLFF. The CDR3 DNA reads as TGCGCCAGCAGTGTCAGGACAGGGTCGGGAGAAAAACTGTTTTTT.